Listed here are 6 T cell receptor beta chains from one sample, sequenced in a study of regulatory T cells in long-lasting Graves disease. The time point denotes: newly diagnosed GD, antithyroid drugs for less than 3 months. The authors made the TCR library using RNA they extracted from PBMCs. Building the TCR beta libraries relied on iRepertoire HTBI primers, and CDR3 regions underwent Arm-PCR. TCRdb called the multiplex PCR reads again in MiXCR, with one record for every CDR3 protein. The sample shows about 240,000 distinct CDR3 sequences, 20% to 25% of them seen only once. Sequencing was performed on peripheral blood mononuclear cells (PBMCs), taken at new diagnosis, from a patient treated with antithyroid drugs. The receptors here all came from a female donor with Graves disease.

This clonotype was counted at least ten times. This chain uses TRBV20-1 with TRBJ1-5; possibly TRBD1 for D (5 bases). The CDR3 is 15 amino acids. Germline V CDR1 and CDR2: DFQATT, SNEGSKA (reference sequence). Deletions cut 3 bases from V and 4 bases from J, with 16 bases between. The CDR3 nucleotides read TGCAGTGCTAGCCCCCCGGGACGGACGAATCAGCCCCAGCATTTT. The encoded protein is CSASPPGRTNQPQHF.

This clonotype appeared many times. The rearrangement joins TRBV5-1 to TRBJ2-7, with D perhaps assigned TRBD1 or TRBD2 (5 bases each). The CDR3 sequence is 15 residues long. Trimming left V 3 bases short and J 4 bases short, with 17 bases between. Germline V gene sequence: CDR1 SGHRS, CDR2 YFSETQ. CDR3: CASSSNPGPAYEQYF. The CDR3 region has the DNA TGCGCCAGCAGCTCAAACCCGGGACCGGCATACGAGCAGTACTTC.

V and J are TRBV2 and TRBJ2-3; 12 bases are a match to TRBD2. V gave up 6 bases and J gave up 2 bases; unmatched junction bases: 6. The CDR3 sequence is 16 residues long. Looked up from germline, CDR1 is SNHLY and CDR2 is FYNNEI. The CDR3 is CASRDGTSGPTDTQYF. CDR3 sequence (DNA): TGTGCCAGCAGAGACGGGACTAGCGGGCCCACAGATACGCAGTATTTT. Together with reference TRBV2 and TRBJ2-3, the CDR3 gives the full variable domain: EPEVTQTPSHQVTQMGQEVILRCVPISNHLYFYWYRQILGQKVEFLVSFYNNEISEKSEIFDDQFSVERPDGSNFTLKIRSTKLEDSAMYFCASRDGTSGPTDTQYFGPGTRLTVL.

Concerning this clonotype itself: A far larger clone is only one base removed, so a read error is likely. The rearrangement uses TRBV7-2 and TRBJ2-1; D may be TRBD1 (5 bases). The ends were cut back, 8 bases at V and 13 bases at J, with 21 bases in the middle. This CDR3 has 13 amino acids. CDR1 is SGHTA and CDR2 is FQGNSA in the germline V gene. The CDR3 nucleotides read TGTGCCAGCGGCCTCGGCAGGGAAGAGACCCAGTTCTTC. Amino acids: CASGLGREETQFF.

This clonotype was detected ten times or more. The gene calls are TRBV6-5 and TRBJ2-5; 14 bases line up with TRBD2. V was clipped by 4 bases and J by 4 bases; unmatched bases: 5. Germline assignment: CDR1 MNHEY and CDR2 SVGAGI. There are 16 residues in the CDR3. The DNA for the CDR3 is TGTGCCAGCAGTTGGGGGACTAGCGGGAGTCGAGAGACCCAGTACTTC. Its translation is CASSWGTSGSRETQYF.

The J gene is TRBJ2-3, the V gene TRBV6-5; a possible D gene is TRBD2 (5 bases). This CDR3 spans 13 amino acids. In germline, CDR1 is MNHEY, CDR2 SVGAGI. V was pared by 0 bases and J by 9 bases, with 10 bases between. CDR3 sequence reads: CASSYSSGSTQYF. As DNA, the CDR3 is TGTGCCAGCAGTTACTCCTCGGGGTCGACGCAGTATTTT.